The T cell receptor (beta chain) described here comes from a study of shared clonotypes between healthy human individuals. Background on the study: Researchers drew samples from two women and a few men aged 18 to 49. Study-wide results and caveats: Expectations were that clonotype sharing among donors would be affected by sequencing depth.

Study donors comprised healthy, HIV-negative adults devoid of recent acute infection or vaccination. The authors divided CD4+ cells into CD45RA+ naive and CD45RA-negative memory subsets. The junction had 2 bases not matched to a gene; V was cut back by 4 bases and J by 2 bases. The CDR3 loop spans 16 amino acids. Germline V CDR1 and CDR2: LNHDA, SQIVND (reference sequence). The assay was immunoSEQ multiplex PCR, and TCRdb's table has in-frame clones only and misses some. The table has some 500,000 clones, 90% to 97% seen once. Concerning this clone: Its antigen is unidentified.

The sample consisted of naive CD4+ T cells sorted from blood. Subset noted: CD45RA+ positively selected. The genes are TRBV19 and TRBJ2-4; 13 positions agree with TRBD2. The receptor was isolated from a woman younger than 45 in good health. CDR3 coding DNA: TGTGCCAGTAGTAGGGGACTAGCGGGACCCAAAAACATTCAGTACTTC. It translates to CASSRGLAGPKNIQYF. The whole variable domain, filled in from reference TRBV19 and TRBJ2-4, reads DGGITQSPKYLFRKEGQNVTLSCEQNLNHDAMYWYRQDPGQGLRLIYYSQIVNDFQKGDIAEGYSVSREKKESFPLTVTSAQKNPTAFYLCASSRGLAGPKNIQYFGAGTRLSVL.